Presented here are 20 T cell receptor beta chains from one specimen sequenced in a study of cytomegalovirus exposure and HLA in healthy donors. The PCR was carried out with 60 Vbeta primers and 13 Jbeta primers. Profiled with immunoSEQ multiplex PCR; TCRdb holds only in-frame clones, not every one. The sample has about 150,000 clones; around 78% are singletons. Material: PBMCs. The receptors stem from a woman aged 45-59 years in good health and CMV-seropositive.

This clone has a handful of counts. CDR3 bases: TGTGCCAGCAGTCGTCTTCCCAATCAGCCCCAGCATTTT. The encoded protein is CASSRLPNQPQHF. The V gene is TRBV6-5, the J gene TRBJ1-5; D not certain. Germline V gene lookup returns CDR1 MNHEY and CDR2 SVGAGI. The ends were cut back, 5 bases at V and 3 bases at J, with 8 bases in the middle. This CDR3 region has 13 residues.

CDR3 region: CASSPRTGTNYNEQFF. CDR3 in DNA: TGTGCCAGCTCACCCCGGACAGGGACAAATTACAATGAGCAGTTCTTC. The chain has TRBV18 and TRBJ2-1, with TRBD1 identical over 8 bases. Unmatched junction bases numbered 8, after V lost 3 bases and J lost 4 bases. CDR1 is KGHSH, CDR2 LQKENI, per germline. The CDR3 covers 16 residues.

For this clone: The junction differs from germline at one of its ends, possibly a read error. The chain is built from TRBV2 and TRBJ2-3, with TRBD1 matching over 9 bases. CDR3 size: 15 residues. The germline V gene has CDR1 SNHLY and CDR2 FYNNEI. Written as DNA, the CDR3 is TGTGCCAGCAGCGCCGACAGGGGGGCGGCAGATATGCAGTATTTT. Amino acid sequence: CASSADRGAADMQYF.

A single count supports this clone. The J gene is TRBJ1-5, the V gene TRBV25-1; no definite D call. This CDR3 comprises 13 residues. CDR1 and CDR2 from the germline V gene are MGHDK and SYGVNS. V lost 4 bases and J lost 3, with 7 bases in between. The CDR3 protein is CASSGEINQPQHF. CDR3 bases: TGTGCCAGCAGTGGAGAGATCAATCAGCCCCAGCATTTT.

V gene TRBV27 combines with J gene TRBJ2-7; 10 bases agree with TRBD1. The junction had 10 bases not matched to a gene; V was cut back by 8 bases and J by 3 bases. Per germline, CDR1 MNHEY and CDR2 SMNVEV (reference sequence). The CDR3 extends over 15 amino acids. The DNA of the CDR3 is TGTGCCAGCGGTACACCGGGACAGGGGCACTACGAGCAGTACTTC. Translated, it gives CASGTPGQGHYEQYF.

The V and J genes are TRBV19 and TRBJ1-2; 8 nucleotides match TRBD1. The CDR3 has 13 residues. Germline V gene sequence: CDR1 LNHDA, CDR2 SQIVND (reference sequence). With 5 bases clipped from V and 6 bases from J, the junction kept 5 bases outside the gene matches. The CDR3 DNA reads TGTGCCAGTAGTGCTCAGGGGGCAGATGGCTACACCTTC. Protein sequence: CASSAQGADGYTF.

V and J are TRBV7-9 and TRBJ1-6; D perhaps matches TRBD1 (6 bases). Trimming removed 5 bases from V and 9 bases from J, with 14 bases in between. Germline values: CDR1 SEHNR, CDR2 FQNEAQ (reference sequence). This CDR3 region has 14 residues. The CDR3: CASSLGTIRSPLHF. CDR3 coding DNA: TGTGCCAGCAGCCTCGGGACAATCCGTTCACCCCTCCACTTT.

V and J are TRBV2 and TRBJ2-7, with 9 bases that match TRBD1. The CDR3 consists of 14 residues. The V gene end was trimmed by 6 bases and the J gene end by 6 bases; junction bases not matched to a gene: 9. Germline V gene lookup returns CDR1 SNHLY and CDR2 FYNNEI. The chain's CDR3 is CASRRTGAYGEQYF. The DNA of the CDR3 is TGTGCCAGCAGGAGGACAGGGGCCTATGGCGAGCAGTACTTC. The variable domain in full, completed from reference TRBV2 and TRBJ2-7, reads EPEVTQTPSHQVTQMGQEVILRCVPISNHLYFYWYRQILGQKVEFLVSFYNNEISEKSEIFDDQFSVERPDGSNFTLKIRSTKLEDSAMYFCASRRTGAYGEQYFGPGTRLTVT.

This chain connects TRBV18 to TRBJ1-1, with 10 nucleotides matching TRBD1. J lost 6 bases, V lost 0 bases, and 4 bases had no gene match. Germline assignment: CDR1 KGHSH and CDR2 LQKENI. This CDR3 spans 15 amino acids. This CDR3 reads CASSPPGTGVAEAFF. CDR3 coding DNA: TGTGCCAGCTCACCACCGGGGACAGGGGTGGCTGAAGCTTTCTTT.

The genes are TRBV11-3 and TRBJ1-3; D is possibly TRBD1 (5 bases). Trimming left V 5 bases short and J 4 bases short, with 9 bases between. Germline values: CDR1 SGHNT, CDR2 YENEEA. CDR3 length equals 13 residues. DNA for the CDR3: TGTGCCAGCAGCCCCCGGACAGGAAACACCATATATTTT. Amino acid sequence: CASSPRTGNTIYF. The whole variable domain, remainder taken from reference TRBV11-3 and TRBJ1-3, is EAGVVQSPRYKIIEKKQPVAFWCNPISGHNTLYWYLQNLGQGPELLIRYENEEAVDDSQLPKDRFSAERLKGVDSTLKIQPAELGDSAVYLCASSPRTGNTIYFGEGSWLTVV.

The chain couples TRBV27 to TRBJ1-1; TRBD1 agrees at 10 bases. Germline loops: CDR1 MNHEY, CDR2 SMNVEV (reference sequence). Unmatched junction bases numbered 12, after V lost 6 bases and J lost 5 bases. The CDR3 is 16 residues long. Written as DNA, the CDR3 is TGTGCCAGCAGCCCAGACAGGGGGCAACGAAGAACTGAAGCTTTCTTT. This sequence encodes CASSPDRGQRRTEAFF.

The chain couples TRBV5-5 to TRBJ1-2, with D perhaps TRBD1 (5 bases). Germline values: CDR1 SGHKS, CDR2 YYEKEE (reference sequence). The V end lost 3 bases, the J end lost 3 bases, and 18 bases lay between the germline ends. The CDR3 runs to 16 residues. CDR3 sequence (DNA): TGTGCCAGCAGCTCCGGGGTCCGGGGGGTAGACTATGGCTACACCTTC. It translates to CASSSGVRGVDYGYTF.

The chain carries TRBV9 and TRBJ2-5; 7 bases are a match to TRBD1. CDR1 and CDR2 (germline): SGDLS, YYNGEE. Losses at the gene ends were 2 bases for V and 5 bases for J; bases not matched to a gene: 6. The CDR3 loop spans 14 amino acids. The CDR3, as DNA: TGTGCCAGCAGCGTCGGGACAGCCTCGGAGACCCAGTACTTC. Amino acids: CASSVGTASETQYF.

The table lists this clone with a count of one. CDR3 region: CASSLDGLTGNTIYF. The CDR3 region has the DNA TGCGCCAGCAGCTTGGACGGGTTGACTGGAAACACCATATATTTT. The V gene is TRBV5-1, the J gene TRBJ1-3; D uncertain. Germline V gene data show CDR1 as SGHRS and CDR2 as YFSETQ. This CDR3 is built from 15 residues. The V gene lost 0 bases and the J gene lost 2 bases, with 9 bases spanning the gap.

The chain couples TRBV5-1 to TRBJ2-2; 9 nucleotides agree with TRBD2. V shed 3 bases and J 2 bases; nucleotides not matched to a gene: 11. Germline CDR1 is SGHRS and CDR2 is YFSETQ. There are 18 residues in the CDR3. The CDR3 nucleotides are TGCGCCAGCAGCTCTCTTATTAGCGGGGGTGGAAACACCGGGGAGCTGTTTTTT. This codes for CASSSLISGGGNTGELFF.

The V gene is TRBV5-6, the J gene TRBJ1-2; TRBD1 aligns across 8 bases. The CDR3 has 15 amino acids. V shed 0 bases, J shed 8 bases, and the junction held 9 bases outside the gene matches. From germline, CDR1 is SGHDT and CDR2 YYEEEE. This CDR3 reads CASSLARWTGTGYTF. The CDR3 nucleotides read TGTGCCAGCAGCTTGGCTCGTTGGACAGGGACCGGCTACACCTTC.

The chain joins TRBV18 to TRBJ1-4; D is uncertain. CDR1 and CDR2 from the germline V gene are KGHSH and LQKENI. V shed 3 bases and J shed 7 bases, with 15 bases lying between them. The CDR3 has 15 residues. The CDR3 region is CASSPSWRVSEKLFF. The DNA for the CDR3 is TGTGCCAGCTCACCCTCTTGGAGGGTATCTGAAAAACTGTTTTTT.

This clone occurred a few times. The chain carries TRBV5-1 and TRBJ1-4; no clear D gene. Trimming left V 2 bases short and J 0 bases short, with 8 bases between. The germline CDR1 and CDR2 sequences are SGHRS and YFSETQ. The CDR3 covers 15 residues. The DNA of the CDR3 is TGCGCCAGCAGCTTAACATCCGCAACTAATGAAAAACTGTTTTTT. Translating gives CASSLTSATNEKLFF.

This clone has only a few counts. CDR3 protein: CASSQGAGGGTGELFF. DNA of the CDR3: TGCGCCAGCAGCCAAGGAGCGGGGGGTGGTACCGGGGAGCTGTTTTTT. The chain is built from TRBV4-1 and TRBJ2-2; 9 positions match TRBD2. This CDR3 has 16 amino acids. V shed 1 base, J shed 5 bases, and the junction held 5 bases outside the gene matches. Germline assignment: CDR1 MGHRA and CDR2 YSYEKL.

The V gene is TRBV9, the J gene TRBJ1-1, with 10 bases identical to TRBD1. This CDR3 is built from 13 residues. V shed 3 bases, J shed 10 bases, and the junction held 6 bases outside the gene matches. Per the germline V gene, CDR1 is SGDLS and CDR2 is YYNGEE. The CDR3 spells CASSGPGQGVAFF. In DNA form, the CDR3 reads TGTGCCAGCAGCGGCCCCGGACAGGGGGTAGCTTTCTTT.